The 31 T cell receptor beta chains below come from one sample, sequenced in a study of T cell repertoires in cytomegalovirus infection. TCRdb used MiXCR to reprocess the reads, holding one entry per CDR3 protein. The sample yields around 250,000 distinct CDR3 sequences, more than 15% seen once. Sequenced input: CD8+ T cells from PBMCs. Source of these receptors: a human donor in good health (CMV status not recorded). Some clones in this sample may be carry-over from other donors' samples.

This clonotype was detected only a few times. The chain couples TRBV28 to TRBJ2-7; TRBD1 is a possible D gene (6 bases). Per germline, CDR1 MDHEN and CDR2 SYDVKM. The CDR3 is 16 residues long. V gave up 6 bases and J gave up 0 bases, with 18 bases separating them. The CDR3: CASRALRTASSYEQYF. In DNA form, the CDR3 reads TGTGCCAGCAGGGCCCTTCGGACAGCGAGCTCCTACGAGCAGTACTTC.

This clonotype was seen a few times. This CDR3 is CASSQGQVDPSGGFEEQFF. CDR3 DNA sequence: TGTGCCAGCAGCCAGGGACAGGTTGATCCTAGCGGGGGGTTTGAGGAGCAGTTCTTC. The chain joins TRBV3-1 to TRBJ2-1, with 11 positions matching TRBD2. The CDR3 is 19 amino acids. The ends lost 3 bases at V and 10 bases at J; junction bases unmatched: 20. Germline V gene data show CDR1 as LGHDT and CDR2 as YNNKEL (reference sequence).

The genes are TRBV6-2 or TRBV6-3 and TRBJ1-1; a weak D match, TRBD1 (6 bases). V was cut by 6 bases and J by 8 bases, with 28 bases left in between. Germline CDR1 and CDR2: MNHEY and SVGEGT. The CDR3 has 17 amino acids. The CDR3: CASRPPAADSRKLEAFF. The CDR3 DNA is TGTGCCAGCAGGCCCCCGGCTGCGGACAGCCGGAAGCTCGAAGCTTTCTTT.

This clonotype has just a few counts. The chain has TRBV6-5 and TRBJ1-1; 7 bases are shared with TRBD1. CDR1 MNHEY and CDR2 SVGAGI come from the germline V gene. V lost 8 bases and J lost 6; bases outside the gene matches: 12. This CDR3 has 14 amino acids. CDR3 amino acids: CASGWDSFGSEAFF. The CDR3 bases are TGTGCCAGCGGATGGGACAGTTTTGGCTCTGAAGCTTTCTTT.

The gene calls are TRBV2 and TRBJ2-1, with D perhaps TRBD1 (6 bases). CDR3 length equals 14 residues. The ends were cut back, 8 bases at V and 2 bases at J, with 13 bases in the middle. Looked up from germline, CDR1 is SNHLY and CDR2 is FYNNEI. The CDR3 nucleotides are TGTGCCAGCGAGGGGGTCCCAACCTACAATGAGCAGTTCTTC. Its translation is CASEGVPTYNEQFF.

In this sample, this clonotype turned up a few times. V is TRBV5-1 and J is TRBJ2-2; 8 bases fit TRBD1. CDR1 is SGHRS, CDR2 YFSETQ, per germline. The CDR3 runs to 16 residues. J was trimmed by 0 bases and V by 4 bases; bases with no gene match: 5. CDR3 in DNA: TGCGCCAGCAGCATAGGACAGGGACCGAACACCGGGGAGCTGTTTTTT. Amino acid sequence: CASSIGQGPNTGELFF.

This clonotype has a handful of counts. This chain links TRBV4-1 with TRBJ1-1; 7 nucleotides match TRBD1. Trimming removed 1 base from V and 5 bases from J; junction bases left unmatched: 7. The CDR3 totals 15 residues. Looked up from germline, CDR1 is MGHRA and CDR2 is YSYEKL. For the CDR3, the DNA is TGCGCCAGCAGCCAAGTTCAGGGGGAAAAAACTGAAGCTTTCTTT. Its translation: CASSQVQGEKTEAFF.

This sequence joins TRBV2 and TRBJ1-4, with D tentatively TRBD1 (5 bases). The CDR3 loop spans 14 amino acids. V was trimmed by 9 bases and J by 7 bases, leaving 18 bases between them. Germline V gives CDR1 SNHLY, CDR2 FYNNEI. Here the CDR3 reads CARRDRDLGEKLFF. The CDR3 DNA reads as TGTGCCAGAAGGGACCGGGACCTAGGTGAAAAACTGTTTTTT. Using reference TRBV2 and TRBJ1-4 for the parts outside the CDR3, the full variable domain is EPEVTQTPSHQVTQMGQEVILRCVPISNHLYFYWYRQILGQKVEFLVSFYNNEISEKSEIFDDQFSVERPDGSNFTLKIRSTKLEDSAMYFCARRDRDLGEKLFFGSGTQLSVL.

This chain connects TRBV10-3 to TRBJ1-1; D not resolved. The CDR3 loop spans 16 amino acids. From germline, CDR1 is ENHRY and CDR2 SYGVKD. V dropped 0 bases and J dropped 2 bases, with 13 bases sitting between them. CDR3 sequence: CAISESNGPFNTEAFF. CDR3 sequence (DNA): TGTGCCATCAGTGAGTCGAACGGACCCTTCAACACTGAAGCTTTCTTT.

The chain employs TRBV20-1 and TRBJ1-2; TRBD1 might be the D (5 bases). This CDR3 is 13 amino acids long. Trimming took off 4 bases at V and 7 bases at J, with 16 bases between the two ends. Germline loops: CDR1 DFQATT, CDR2 SNEGSKA (reference sequence). In nucleotides, the CDR3 is TGCAGTGCTAAGGACCCCCCCGGGGCTGGCTACACCTTC. This gives the protein CSAKDPPGAGYTF.

The gene calls are TRBV19 and TRBJ2-7; TRBD2 might be the D (7 bases). Germline assignment: CDR1 LNHDA and CDR2 SQIVND (reference sequence). Trimming removed 6 bases at V and 3 bases at J, with 21 bases between. The CDR3 covers 16 residues. The CDR3 region has the DNA TGTGCCAGTAGCCAAGGGGGGGTCCCCTCCATCTACGAGCAGTACTTC. Amino acid sequence: CASSQGGVPSIYEQYF.

This clonotype has ten or more counts. This rearrangement joins TRBV7-2 to TRBJ1-2; the D gene is possibly TRBD1 (6 bases). The V end lost 3 bases, the J end lost 2 bases, and 10 bases lay between the germline ends. This CDR3 has 14 residues. The germline CDR1 and CDR2 sequences are SGHTA and FQGNSA. In nucleotides, the CDR3 is TGTGCCAGCAGCTTTGACAGGTTCAACTATGGCTACACCTTC. It encodes CASSFDRFNYGYTF.

In this sample, this clonotype turned up a few times. J is TRBJ1-1 and V is TRBV10-2; D uncertain. Germline values: CDR1 WSHSY, CDR2 SAAADI. This CDR3 has 13 residues. Trimming shortened V by 3 bases and J by 1 base, and 6 bases separated the two germline ends. CDR3 loop: CASSELPNTEAFF. CDR3 in DNA: TGCGCCAGCAGTGAACTCCCGAACACTGAAGCTTTCTTT.

This clonotype was recorded at least ten times. This chain links TRBV7-6 with TRBJ2-1, with 10 bases identical to TRBD1. Germline CDR1 SGHVS, CDR2 FNYEAQ. There are 16 residues in the CDR3. After removal of 5 bases from V and 1 base from J, the junction contained 5 bases not matched to a gene. The CDR3 loop is CASSARTGGSYNEQFF. CDR3 coding DNA: TGTGCCAGCAGCGCCCGGACAGGGGGTTCCTACAATGAGCAGTTCTTC.

The chain recombines TRBV20-1 with TRBJ1-2; a weak D match, TRBD1 (6 bases). In germline, CDR1 is DFQATT, CDR2 SNEGSKA (reference sequence). The CDR3 length is 16 residues. Trimming shortened V by 3 bases and J by 4 bases, and 21 bases separated the two germline ends. CDR3 region: CSARHREVPSLYGYTF. The CDR3 bases are TGCAGTGCTAGGCACAGGGAGGTTCCATCCCTCTATGGCTACACCTTC.

This clonotype was observed a few times. The V call is TRBV9, the J call TRBJ1-4; D remains ambiguous. There are 14 residues in the CDR3. Trimming shortened V by 4 bases and J by 10 bases, and 17 bases separated the two germline ends. Per germline, CDR1 SGDLS and CDR2 YYNGEE. CDR3 residues: CASSPYSAGGKLFF. The CDR3 coding sequence is TGTGCCAGCAGCCCATATTCGGCAGGCGGAAAACTGTTTTTT.

This clonotype was detected many times. This rearrangement joins TRBV4-1 to TRBJ2-4, with D possibly TRBD1 on 6 matching bases. CDR3 size: 13 residues. Trimming left V 4 bases short and J 7 bases short, with 11 bases between. The germline V gene encodes CDR1 MGHRA and CDR2 YSYEKL. The CDR3 region has the DNA TGCGCCAGCAGCCCCACAGGGACGAACATTCAGTACTTC. This encodes CASSPTGTNIQYF.

The rearrangement uses TRBV23-1 and TRBJ2-5, with D unclear. TRBV23-1 is assigned to the ORF class and has an uncertain function. V shed 7 bases and J shed 2 bases, with 11 bases lying between them. The CDR3 contains 13 residues. CDR3 amino acids: CASKSGGQETQYF. In nucleotides, the CDR3 is TGCGCCAGCAAATCGGGCGGTCAAGAGACCCAGTACTTC.

The chain carries TRBV7-9 and TRBJ2-7, with 8 positions matching TRBD1. The trim removed 4 bases at V and 7 bases at J, leaving 18 bases unmatched. The CDR3 is made up of 17 amino acids. From germline, CDR1 is SEHNR and CDR2 FQNEAQ (reference sequence). CDR3 residues: CASSSTGYDRGSSEQYF. The CDR3 DNA follows: TGTGCCAGCAGCTCGACCGGCTATGACAGGGGATCGAGTGAGCAGTACTTC.

There are many counts of this clonotype. The V and J genes are TRBV5-1 and TRBJ2-7, with 9 bases identical to TRBD1. V shed 3 bases and J 2 bases; nucleotides not matched to a gene: 9. The germline V gene encodes CDR1 SGHRS and CDR2 YFSETQ. This CDR3 spans 16 amino acids. CDR3 nucleotides: TGCGCCAGCAGCTACGACCGGGACAGGGTCACCTACGAGCAGTACTTC. It codes for CASSYDRDRVTYEQYF.

This clonotype was counted only a few times. Here the CDR3 reads CASSQDLAAGYGYTF. CDR3 in DNA: TGTGCCAGCAGCCAAGATCTGGCAGCAGGGTATGGCTACACCTTC. The chain couples TRBV14 to TRBJ1-2; tentative D call: TRBD1 (5 bases). Germline V lookup: CDR1 SGHDN, CDR2 FVKESK. CDR3 length equals 15 residues. V was clipped by 0 bases and J by 5 bases, with 13 bases between them.

This clonotype was seen ten or more times. The chain has TRBV4-1 and TRBJ2-6, with a weak D call TRBD2 (6 bases). V dropped 0 bases and J dropped 2 bases, with 11 bases sitting between them. Germline V gene lookup returns CDR1 MGHRA and CDR2 YSYEKL. The CDR3 is made up of 17 amino acids. CDR3 bases: TGCGCCAGCAGCCAAGATCGGAGGGGAACTGGGGCCAACGTCCTGACTTTC. Its translation is CASSQDRRGTGANVLTF.

This rearrangement joins TRBV2 to TRBJ2-1; no clear D gene. This CDR3 has 13 amino acids. Trimming shortened V by 3 bases and J by 4 bases, and 7 bases separated the two germline ends. Germline V CDR1 and CDR2: SNHLY, FYNNEI. This CDR3 is CASSEARYNEQFF. As DNA, the CDR3 is TGTGCCAGCAGTGAGGCCAGATACAATGAGCAGTTCTTC.

About this clonotype itself: Just one base apart from a much larger clone, this may be a read error. The chain links TRBV12-3 or TRBV12-4 to TRBJ1-4; D remains ambiguous. Trimming cost V 4 bases and J 3 bases, with 9 bases left between them. The CDR3 length is 14 residues. CDR3 sequence (DNA): TGTGCCAGCAGTTGGTTTCGGGCTAATGAAAAACTGTTTTTT. Translated, it gives CASSWFRANEKLFF.

This chain joins TRBV28 and TRBJ2-3, with 8 bases that match TRBD2. The CDR3 has 18 amino acids. The J segment lost 2 bases and the V segment lost 3 bases, leaving 13 bases of the junction unmatched. Germline V gives CDR1 MDHEN, CDR2 SYDVKM. The CDR3 here is CASSLEIFGAGDTDTQYF. DNA of the CDR3: TGTGCCAGCAGTTTGGAGATCTTTGGAGCGGGGGACACAGATACGCAGTATTTT.

J is TRBJ2-7 and V is TRBV10-3, with 9 bases identical to TRBD1. This CDR3 contains 15 residues. Germline V gene sequence: CDR1 ENHRY, CDR2 SYGVKD. The junction had 7 bases not matched to a gene; V was cut back by 0 bases and J by 7 bases. The CDR3 nucleotides read TGTGCCATCAGTGAGTCAGCGGGACAGGGCGCGGAGCAGTACTTC. Protein sequence: CAISESAGQGAEQYF.

There are a few counts of this clonotype. The chain couples TRBV29-1 to TRBJ1-2; D is perhaps TRBD1 (6 bases). Looked up from germline, CDR1 is SQVTM and CDR2 is ANQGSEA. Trimming shortened V by 4 bases and J by 3 bases, and 9 bases separated the two germline ends. The CDR3 spans 12 residues. This chain's CDR3 is CSVVGADYGYTF. The CDR3 region has the DNA TGCAGCGTTGTGGGGGCGGACTATGGCTACACCTTC.

V is TRBV4-3 and J is TRBJ1-2; TRBD1 matches 7 bases. Germline CDR1 is LGHNA and CDR2 is YSLEER. V was pared by 4 bases and J by 3 bases, with 17 bases of the junction left unmatched. CDR3 size: 18 residues. For the CDR3, the DNA is TGCGCCAGCAGCCTGGGGGGGCTGCAGGGGGAAGGTGACTATGGCTACACCTTC. As protein: CASSLGGLQGEGDYGYTF.

This sequence joins TRBV9 and TRBJ2-3, with 10 bases aligning to TRBD2. The J segment lost 2 bases and the V segment lost 1 base, leaving 7 bases of the junction unmatched. Germline lookup yields CDR1 SGDLS and CDR2 YYNGEE. The CDR3 contains 17 residues. CDR3 region: CASSVHTSGADTDTQYF. CDR3 coding DNA: TGTGCCAGCAGCGTACATACTAGCGGGGCGGACACAGATACGCAGTATTTT.

In its sample, this clonotype was seen a few times. The J gene is TRBJ2-5, the V gene TRBV11-2; 9 bases map to TRBD1. The junction had 6 bases not matched to a gene; V was cut back by 5 bases and J by 5 bases. Germline V gene sequence: CDR1 SGHAT, CDR2 FQNNGV. The CDR3 contains 14 residues. The DNA for the CDR3 is TGTGCCAGCAGCCAATACAGGGGGCGGGAGACCCAGTACTTC. It encodes CASSQYRGRETQYF.

This clonotype appeared a single time. The V call is TRBV25-1, the J call TRBJ1-4; no firm D call. The CDR3 contains 15 residues. V shed 2 bases and J shed 7 bases, with 14 bases lying between them. CDR1 is MGHDK, CDR2 SYGVNS, per germline. CDR3 region: CASSETFLTGEKLFF. The CDR3 coding sequence is TGTGCCAGCAGTGAAACCTTTCTGACGGGTGAAAAACTGTTTTTT. Full variable domain (remainder filled in from reference TRBV25-1 and TRBJ1-4): EADIYQTPRYLVIGTGKKITLECSQTMGHDKMYWYQQDPGMELHLIHYSYGVNSTEKGDLSSESTVSRIRTEHFPLTLESARPSHTSQYLCASSETFLTGEKLFFGSGTQLSVL.